Each of the 30 T cell receptor beta chains below was sequenced from the same sample in a study of shared clonotypes between healthy human individuals. Sequencing used immunoSEQ multiplex PCR; TCRdb keeps in-frame clones, though not all of them. The data hold about 1.5 million clones, with around 95% observed a single time. Sequencing was performed on naive CD4+ T cells sorted from blood. The subset denotes: CD45RA+ positively selected. The receptors shown here come from a young man in good health.

V and J are TRBV7-9 and TRBJ2-7, with D perhaps matching TRBD1 or TRBD2 (5 bases each). Trimming took off 5 bases at V and 2 bases at J, with 16 bases between the two ends. Germline CDR1 and CDR2: SEHNR and FQNEAQ (reference sequence). The CDR3 is made up of 15 amino acids. CDR3 region: CASSPRGASPYEQYF. The CDR3 DNA sequence: TGTGCCAGCAGCCCGAGGGGAGCCTCCCCCTACGAGCAGTACTTC.

V gene TRBV29-1 combines with J gene TRBJ2-1; TRBD1 is a possible D gene (5 bases). CDR3 length: 14 residues. Trimming removed 6 bases at V and 7 bases at J, with 19 bases between. CDR1 and CDR2 (germline): SQVTM, ANQGSEA. The CDR3 sequence: CSVAQGFPRNEQFF. CDR3 nucleotide sequence: TGCAGCGTCGCTCAGGGCTTCCCTAGGAATGAGCAGTTCTTC.

The chain employs TRBV28 and TRBJ2-1, with D possibly matching TRBD1 (6 bases). V was clipped by 6 bases and J by 7 bases, with 13 bases between them. The CDR3 consists of 13 residues. The germline CDR1 and CDR2 sequences are MDHEN and SYDVKM. In DNA, the CDR3 is TGTGCCAGCAGGGAACAGGGCCATAATGAGCAGTTCTTC. Translating it yields CASREQGHNEQFF.

The chain carries TRBV6-6 and TRBJ2-1, with TRBD2 matching 8 bases. CDR1 is MNHNY, CDR2 SVGAGI, per germline (reference sequence). The CDR3 is 15 residues long. The V segment lost 11 bases and the J segment 4 bases; nucleotides outside the gene matches: 13. In DNA form, the CDR3 reads TGTGCCGCCAGCTTAGGAAGCGGGAGATACAATGAGCAGTTCTTC. It yields the protein CAASLGSGRYNEQFF.

The chain combines TRBV29-1 with TRBJ1-1, with D hard to call. Per the germline V gene, CDR1 is SQVTM and CDR2 is ANQGSEA. CDR3 length: 11 amino acids. V was pared by 2 bases and J by 4 bases, with 5 bases between. CDR3 bases: TGCAGCGTTGAATATGGCACTGAAGCTTTCTTT. Translating it yields CSVEYGTEAFF.

V usage is TRBV18 and J usage is TRBJ2-5; TRBD2 aligns across 7 bases. The germline V gene encodes CDR1 KGHSH and CDR2 LQKENI. The CDR3 totals 15 residues. Trimming took 0 bases from V and 5 from J; bases not matched to a gene: 6. Here the CDR3 DNA reads TGTGCCAGCTCACCACCGCCGGGAGGTTCGGAGACCCAGTACTTC. This codes for CASSPPPGGSETQYF.

The CDR3 region is CASSMGGTYEQYF. In DNA form, the CDR3 reads TGTGCCAGCAGCATGGGGGGGACCTACGAGCAGTACTTC. The V gene is TRBV28, the J gene TRBJ2-7; TRBD2 aligns across 7 bases. The germline V gene has CDR1 MDHEN and CDR2 SYDVKM. This CDR3 is 13 amino acids long. The V and J ends lost 6 bases and 2 bases, in that order; junction bases with no gene match: 4.

J is TRBJ2-1 and V is TRBV6-5; D is possibly TRBD1 (6 bases). V gave up 3 bases and J gave up 11 bases, with 17 bases separating them. The CDR3 spans 14 residues. Germline V gives CDR1 MNHEY, CDR2 SVGAGI. DNA of the CDR3: TGTGCCAGCAGTTATTCCCCGGTGGGGACACAGCAGTTCTTC. Translating it yields CASSYSPVGTQQFF.

The chain is built from TRBV19 and TRBJ2-7; D is perhaps TRBD1 or TRBD2 (5 bases each). Germline V lookup: CDR1 LNHDA, CDR2 SQIVND (reference sequence). This CDR3 comprises 15 residues. With 4 bases removed from V and 5 bases from J, the gap between germline ends came to 18 bases. The DNA for the CDR3 is TGTGCCAGTAGTACATACCCAGTGGGGGACCACGAGCAGTACTTC. Translated, it gives CASSTYPVGDHEQYF.

The V call is TRBV5-1, the J call TRBJ1-1; possibly TRBD1 for D (5 bases). The CDR3 extends over 15 amino acids. CDR1 and CDR2 from the germline V gene are SGHRS and YFSETQ. V was cut by 0 bases and J by 5 bases, with 14 bases left in between. This chain's CDR3 is CASSLAGDRGTEAFF. The CDR3 coding sequence is TGCGCCAGCAGCTTGGCCGGGGACCGGGGTACTGAAGCTTTCTTT.

The count of this clone is one. This sequence joins TRBV5-1 and TRBJ1-2; D remains ambiguous. The CDR3 spans 16 residues. Germline lookup yields CDR1 SGHRS and CDR2 YFSETQ. Trimming left V 2 bases short and J 1 base short, with 15 bases between. The DNA for the CDR3 is TGCGCCAGCAGCTTTGGAGGCTTAAGGAGTAACTATGGCTACACCTTC. Amino acids: CASSFGGLRSNYGYTF.

This clone was seen only a few times. V and J are TRBV19 and TRBJ2-1; 11 bases line up with TRBD2. This CDR3 comprises 15 residues. V dropped 5 bases and J dropped 7; count of bases not matched to a gene: 7. CDR1 is LNHDA and CDR2 is SQIVND in the germline V gene (reference sequence). CDR3 bases: TGTGCCAGTAGTCAACTAGCGGGAGTGAGGAATGAGCAGTTCTTC. Its protein is CASSQLAGVRNEQFF.

V usage is TRBV28 and J usage is TRBJ1-1; the D gene is possibly TRBD1 (5 bases). The V gene lost 6 bases and the J gene lost 2 bases, with 13 bases spanning the gap. This CDR3 has 14 amino acids. Germline V CDR1 and CDR2: MDHEN, SYDVKM. The CDR3 is CASRADRPNTEAFF. The CDR3 nucleotides read TGTGCCAGCAGAGCCGACAGACCTAACACTGAAGCTTTCTTT.

The table lists this clone with a count of one. CDR3 sequence (DNA): TGTGCTAGTGGTTTTGAAGTCTCCCCCCCCTACGAGCAGTACTTC. Translation gives CASGFEVSPPYEQYF. This chain links TRBV12-5 with TRBJ2-7; D is undetermined. Trimming removed 3 bases from V and 2 bases from J, with 14 bases in between. Germline V gives CDR1 LGHNT, CDR2 FRNRAP. This CDR3 contains 15 residues.

The rearrangement links TRBV6-6 to TRBJ1-5, with D hard to call. From germline, CDR1 is MNHNY and CDR2 SVGAGI (reference sequence). Trimming pared 4 bases from V and 5 bases from J, leaving 9 bases between. This CDR3 region has 13 residues. CDR3 protein: CASSLTGDQPQHF. The CDR3 nucleotides are TGTGCCAGCAGTTTGACTGGGGATCAGCCCCAGCATTTT.

The CDR3 DNA reads TGTGCCAGCAGTGAATGGCGTACCGGGACAGGAGGGGAGACCCAGTACTTC. Its protein is CASSEWRTGTGGETQYF. The gene calls are TRBV6-1 and TRBJ2-5, with TRBD1 matching 8 bases. From germline, CDR1 is MNHNS and CDR2 SASEGT. The CDR3 sequence is 17 residues long. The J segment lost 5 bases and the V segment lost 2 bases, leaving 13 bases of the junction unmatched.

V gene TRBV15 combines with J gene TRBJ2-5; D call uncertain. The germline V and J ends were trimmed by 0 bases and 1 base, with 15 bases remaining between them. Per the germline V gene, CDR1 is LNHNV and CDR2 is YYDKDF (reference sequence). The CDR3 runs 17 residues. The CDR3, as DNA: TGTGCCACCAGCAGAGATCTGTTCGCGGAGTTCCAAGAGACCCAGTACTTC. Translating gives CATSRDLFAEFQETQYF.

This chain links TRBV19 with TRBJ1-5; the D is unclear. The CDR3 has 13 amino acids. Germline values: CDR1 LNHDA, CDR2 SQIVND (reference sequence). Trimming removed 3 bases at V and 6 bases at J, with 9 bases between. CDR3 coding DNA: TGTGCCAGTAGTATGATGTCCATTCAGCCCCAGCATTTT. It codes for CASSMMSIQPQHF.

The V gene is TRBV7-6, the J gene TRBJ1-5; 7 bases are shared with TRBD1. The CDR3 runs 13 residues. V shed 5 bases and J 7 bases; nucleotides not matched to a gene: 5. Per the germline V gene, CDR1 is SGHVS and CDR2 is FNYEAQ. CDR3 sequence reads: CASSKGQVQPQHF. Here the CDR3 DNA reads TGTGCCAGCAGCAAAGGACAGGTCCAGCCCCAGCATTTT.

The rearrangement uses TRBV7-2 and TRBJ1-2; TRBD1 might be the D (6 bases). Per germline, CDR1 SGHTA and CDR2 FQGNSA. The CDR3 runs to 16 residues. Trimming left V 5 bases short and J 1 base short, with 17 bases between. The CDR3 DNA sequence: TGTGCCAGCAGCCGGGACACTCCCCTTCTTAACTATGGCTACACCTTC. It is translated as CASSRDTPLLNYGYTF.

The gene calls are TRBV7-9 and TRBJ2-3, with D possibly called TRBD1 or TRBD2 (5 bases each). Germline V gives CDR1 SEHNR, CDR2 FQNEAQ (reference sequence). The germline V and J ends were trimmed by 0 bases and 1 base, with 8 bases remaining between them. The length of the CDR3 is 15 residues. The CDR3: CASSLAGPGTDTQYF. The CDR3 DNA is TGTGCCAGCAGCTTAGCGGGACCGGGCACAGATACGCAGTATTTT.

The gene calls are TRBV11-3 and TRBJ2-7, with 12 bases aligning to TRBD2. After removal of 4 bases from V and 6 bases from J, the junction contained 19 bases not matched to a gene. Germline V gene sequence: CDR1 SGHNT, CDR2 YENEEA. The CDR3 is made up of 19 amino acids. The CDR3 sequence is CASSSRQDKTSGSLVEQYF. The DNA for the CDR3 is TGTGCCAGCAGCTCACGTCAGGACAAGACTAGCGGGAGTTTGGTCGAGCAGTACTTC.

This clone has just a few counts. The CDR3 region has the DNA TGCGCCAGCAGCGTGGACTCATTCAATCAGCCCCAGCATTTT. Translating gives CASSVDSFNQPQHF. V usage is TRBV5-1 and J usage is TRBJ1-5; unclear D gene. V was cut by 4 bases and J by 3 bases, with 11 bases left in between. The germline V gene encodes CDR1 SGHRS and CDR2 YFSETQ. The CDR3 loop spans 14 amino acids.

V is TRBV5-1 and J is TRBJ2-3; tentatively, D is TRBD1 or TRBD2 (5 bases each). The CDR3 is 14 residues long. Between the trimmed V and J ends, which lost 5 bases and 1 base, there was a span of 11 bases. Germline lookup yields CDR1 SGHRS and CDR2 YFSETQ. The CDR3 region has the DNA TGCGCCAGCAGTTACCGGGACCGCACAGATACGCAGTATTTT. Its protein product is CASSYRDRTDTQYF.

The chain uses TRBV4-2 and TRBJ2-5, with TRBD1 matching 9 bases. V lost 4 bases and J lost 1; bases outside the gene matches: 1. CDR1 is LGHNA, CDR2 YNFKEQ, per germline. This CDR3 is built from 14 residues. This CDR3 is CASSLDRGQETQYF. The CDR3 coding sequence is TGTGCCAGCAGCCTGGACAGGGGCCAAGAGACCCAGTACTTC.

J is TRBJ1-2 and V is TRBV5-1, with D possibly being TRBD1 (6 bases). Germline lookup yields CDR1 SGHRS and CDR2 YFSETQ. CDR3 length: 16 amino acids. Between the trimmed V and J ends, which lost 5 bases and 4 bases, there was a span of 21 bases. CDR3 bases: TGCGCCAGCAGTTTTGTCGGTACCGGGACAAGCTATGGCTACACCTTC. Translating gives CASSFVGTGTSYGYTF.

The chain recombines TRBV19 with TRBJ2-6; TRBD1 might be the D (6 bases). The length of the CDR3 is 13 residues. V lost 10 bases and J 2 bases, leaving 9 bases between the germline ends. Per germline, CDR1 LNHDA and CDR2 SQIVND (reference sequence). CDR3 coding DNA: TGTGCCATCAGGGGTACTGGGGCCAACGTCCTGACTTTC. Its translation is CAIRGTGANVLTF.

V gene TRBV9 combines with J gene TRBJ2-3, with D possibly TRBD1 on 5 matching bases. Germline assignment: CDR1 SGDLS and CDR2 YYNGEE. Deletions cut 0 bases from V and 0 bases from J, with 14 bases between. The CDR3 contains 17 residues. The CDR3 DNA is TGTGCCAGCAGCGTAGCCCCCTCCCAGGGAAGCACAGATACGCAGTATTTT. Protein: CASSVAPSQGSTDTQYF.

CDR3 in amino acids: CASRKRGDNYGYTF. In DNA form, the CDR3 reads TGTGCCAGCAGAAAAAGGGGGGATAACTATGGCTACACCTTC. The rearrangement links TRBV5-4 to TRBJ1-2; D may be TRBD1 (6 bases). The CDR3 runs to 14 residues. From germline, CDR1 is SGHNT and CDR2 YYREEE (reference sequence). V was trimmed by 5 bases and J by 1 base, leaving 12 bases between them.

CDR3 amino acids: CASSEAVEPQHF. Here the CDR3 DNA reads TGTGCCAGCTCCGAGGCCGTCGAGCCCCAGCATTTT. The chain uses TRBV19 and TRBJ1-5; unclear D gene. The CDR3 contains 12 residues. In germline, CDR1 is LNHDA, CDR2 SQIVND (reference sequence). Trimming stripped 9 bases from V and 8 bases from J, with 14 bases between. Drawing the rest from reference TRBV19 and TRBJ1-5, the complete variable domain is DGGITQSPKYLFRKEGQNVTLSCEQNLNHDAMYWYRQDPGQGLRLIYYSQIVNDFQKGDIAEGYSVSREKKESFPLTVTSAQKNPTAFYLCASSEAVEPQHFGDGTRLSIL.